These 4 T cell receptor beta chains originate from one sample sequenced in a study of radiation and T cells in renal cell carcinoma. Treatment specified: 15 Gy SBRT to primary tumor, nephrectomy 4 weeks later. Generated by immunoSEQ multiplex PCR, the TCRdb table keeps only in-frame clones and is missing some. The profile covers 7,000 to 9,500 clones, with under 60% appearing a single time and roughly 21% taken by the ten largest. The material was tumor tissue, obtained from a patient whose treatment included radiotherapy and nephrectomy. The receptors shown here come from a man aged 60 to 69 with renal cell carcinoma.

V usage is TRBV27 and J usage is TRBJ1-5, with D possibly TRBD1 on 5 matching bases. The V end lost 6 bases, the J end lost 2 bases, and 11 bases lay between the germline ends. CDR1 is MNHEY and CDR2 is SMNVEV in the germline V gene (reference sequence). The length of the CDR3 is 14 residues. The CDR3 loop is CASRGLGGNQPQHF. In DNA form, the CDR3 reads TGTGCCAGCAGGGGTCTGGGGGGCAATCAGCCCCAGCATTTT.

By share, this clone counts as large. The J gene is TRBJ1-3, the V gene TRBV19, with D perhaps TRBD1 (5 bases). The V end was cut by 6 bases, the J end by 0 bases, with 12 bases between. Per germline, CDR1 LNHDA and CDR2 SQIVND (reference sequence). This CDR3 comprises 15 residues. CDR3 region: CASSLDSISGNTIYF. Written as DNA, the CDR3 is TGTGCCAGTAGCCTAGACAGCATCTCTGGAAACACCATATATTTT.

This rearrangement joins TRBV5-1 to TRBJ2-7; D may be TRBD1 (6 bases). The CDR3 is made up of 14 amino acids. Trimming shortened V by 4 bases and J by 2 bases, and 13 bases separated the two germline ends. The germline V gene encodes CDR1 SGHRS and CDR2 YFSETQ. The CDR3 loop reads CASSQLQGTYEQYF. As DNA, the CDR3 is TGCGCCAGCAGCCAACTCCAGGGGACCTACGAGCAGTACTTC.

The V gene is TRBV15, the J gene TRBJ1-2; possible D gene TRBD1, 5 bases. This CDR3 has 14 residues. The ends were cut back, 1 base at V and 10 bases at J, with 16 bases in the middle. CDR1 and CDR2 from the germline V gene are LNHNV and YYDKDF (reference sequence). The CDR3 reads CATSRGGERGDYTF. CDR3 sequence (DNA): TGTGCCACCAGCAGAGGGGGTGAGAGAGGGGACTACACCTTC. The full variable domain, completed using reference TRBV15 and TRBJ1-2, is DAMVIQNPRYQVTQFGKPVTLSCSQTLNHNVMYWYQQKSSQAPKLLFHYYDKDFNNEADTPDNFQSRRPNTSFCFLDIRSPGLGDTAMYLCATSRGGERGDYTFGSGTRLTVV.